This TCR beta chain was captured in a study of T cell repertoires in ileal Crohn's disease. In the study overall: Patients had a median approximately 7.8-year disease duration, and roughly 32% were active smokers. All patients had surgery for stricturing (around 60%) or penetrating (around 39%) disease. The MI sample came from the proximal margin of the surgical specimen.

This clone ranks as medium-sized. Its antigen is as yet unknown. Assay used: immunoSEQ multiplex PCR; TCRdb lists only in-frame clones, some missing. This table has 7,000 to 7,500 clones, 72% appearing once. The V gene end was trimmed by 5 bases and the J gene end by 2 bases; junction bases not matched to a gene: 8. The CDR3 is 15 amino acids. Germline V lookup: CDR1 SGHVS, CDR2 FNYEAQ. This sample's time point: proximal margin of the surgical specimen (macroscopically non-inflamed). Study-level findings and limits: All patients with clonality above 26.8% had endoscopic recurrence.

This clonotype originated in an adult with Crohn's disease. The chain employs TRBV7-6 and TRBJ2-7; 8 bases agree with TRBD1. The sequenced sample consisted of ileal tissue. The DNA for the CDR3 is TGTGCCAGCAGCCCCCGACAGGGGACAACCTACGAGCAGTACTTC. Encoded protein: CASSPRQGTTYEQYF.